This T cell receptor beta chain was captured in a study of T cell repertoires in cytomegalovirus infection. Study-level findings and limits: Summed frequency of public TCR beta families distinguished CMV carriers with the relevant HLA.

Trimming removed 7 bases from V and 4 bases from J; junction bases left unmatched: 11. Germline V gene sequence: CDR1 LNHDA, CDR2 SQIVND (reference sequence). CDR3 length: 15 amino acids. MiXCR, applied by TCRdb to the reads, yields one record per CDR3 protein. This table has around 170,000 distinct CDR3 sequences, approximately 17% appearing once. This clonotype was seen more than once but under ten times. Its cognate antigen is unknown. Sequences were obtained from CD8+ T cells from PBMCs. The TCR originated in a human donor in good health (CMV status not recorded). Some clones in this sample may be carry-over from other donors' samples. The gene calls are TRBV19 and TRBJ2-7, with TRBD2 identical over 9 bases. CDR3 sequence (DNA): TGTGCCAGTACCCAAAGCAGCGGGAGGCGATACGAGCAGTACTTC. Translated, it gives CASTQSSGRRYEQYF.